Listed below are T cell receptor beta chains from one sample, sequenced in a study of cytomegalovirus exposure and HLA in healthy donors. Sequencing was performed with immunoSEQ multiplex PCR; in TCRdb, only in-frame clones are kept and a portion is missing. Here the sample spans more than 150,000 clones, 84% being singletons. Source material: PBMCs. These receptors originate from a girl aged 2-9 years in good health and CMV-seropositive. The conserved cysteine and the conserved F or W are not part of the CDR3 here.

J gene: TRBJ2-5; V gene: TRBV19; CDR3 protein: ASSINPASGTRGDQY
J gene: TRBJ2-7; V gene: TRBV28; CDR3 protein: ASSLPLGGSSFYEQY
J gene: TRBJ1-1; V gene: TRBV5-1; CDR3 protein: ASSVQGTASNTEAF
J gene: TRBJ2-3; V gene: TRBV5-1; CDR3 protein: ASSLVQSTDTQY
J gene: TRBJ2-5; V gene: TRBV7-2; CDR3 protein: ASSLGERDKTQY
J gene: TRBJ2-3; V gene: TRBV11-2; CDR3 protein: ASSFAGTATDTQY
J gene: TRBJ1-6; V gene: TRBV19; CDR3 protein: ASSTTGNSPLH
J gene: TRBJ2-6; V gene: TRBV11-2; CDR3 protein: ASSSGGGRPANVLT
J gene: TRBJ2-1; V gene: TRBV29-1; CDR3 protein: SVESASGSRDEQF
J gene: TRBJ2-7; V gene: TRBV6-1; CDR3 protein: ASMAHRGYEQY
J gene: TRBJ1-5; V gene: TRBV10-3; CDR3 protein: ATSENSNQPQH
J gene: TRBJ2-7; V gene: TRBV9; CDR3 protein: ASSAGLAESSYEQY
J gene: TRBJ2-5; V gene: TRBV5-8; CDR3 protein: ASSLGFGNSGETQY
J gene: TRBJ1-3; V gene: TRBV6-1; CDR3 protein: ASSRESFSGNTIY
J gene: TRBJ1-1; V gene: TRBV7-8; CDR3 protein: ASSLGQGDTEAF
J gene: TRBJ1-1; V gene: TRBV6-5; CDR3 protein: ASYRDPSTEAF
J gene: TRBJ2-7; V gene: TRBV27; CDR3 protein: ASTRLAGPYEQY
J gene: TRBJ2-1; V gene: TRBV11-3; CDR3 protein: ASSLDQNNEQF
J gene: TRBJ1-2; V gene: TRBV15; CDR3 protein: ATSRDQIGGYNYGYT
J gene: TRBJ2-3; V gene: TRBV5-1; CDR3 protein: ASSTGTGADTQY
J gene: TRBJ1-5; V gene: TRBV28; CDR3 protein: ASRREGQGGNQPQH
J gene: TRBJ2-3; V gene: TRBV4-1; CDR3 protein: ASSQEATAADTQY
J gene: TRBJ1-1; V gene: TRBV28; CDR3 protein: ASSPPGIKTTEAF
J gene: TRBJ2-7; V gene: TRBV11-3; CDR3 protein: ASSLRQSPDEQY
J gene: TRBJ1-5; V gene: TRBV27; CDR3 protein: ASSPLPGANQPQH
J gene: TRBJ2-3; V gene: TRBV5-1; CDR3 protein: ATAEKPGEGTQY
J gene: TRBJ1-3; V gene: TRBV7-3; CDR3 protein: ASSPKDRGGNVDTIY
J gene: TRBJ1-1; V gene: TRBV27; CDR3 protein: ASSPRGWKAF
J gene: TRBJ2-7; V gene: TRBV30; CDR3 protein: AWSVTGGGYEQY
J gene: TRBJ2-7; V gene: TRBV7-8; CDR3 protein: ASSFFSAYEQY
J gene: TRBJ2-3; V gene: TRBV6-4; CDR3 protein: ASKKSESTDTQY
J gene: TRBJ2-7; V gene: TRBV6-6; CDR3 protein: ASRNRNHEQY
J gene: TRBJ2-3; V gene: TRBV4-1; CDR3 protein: ASSPSGKDSIGTQY
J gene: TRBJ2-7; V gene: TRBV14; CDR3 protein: ASSQMEWTSGFSYEQY
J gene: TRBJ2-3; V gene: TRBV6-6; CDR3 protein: ASSYERKDTQY
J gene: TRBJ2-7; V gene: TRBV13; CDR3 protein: ASSFRSGQGKYEQY
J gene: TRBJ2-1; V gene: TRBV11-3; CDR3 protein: ASSLSSGVGEQF
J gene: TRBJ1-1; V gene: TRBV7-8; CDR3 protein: ASSPNRADLDTEAF